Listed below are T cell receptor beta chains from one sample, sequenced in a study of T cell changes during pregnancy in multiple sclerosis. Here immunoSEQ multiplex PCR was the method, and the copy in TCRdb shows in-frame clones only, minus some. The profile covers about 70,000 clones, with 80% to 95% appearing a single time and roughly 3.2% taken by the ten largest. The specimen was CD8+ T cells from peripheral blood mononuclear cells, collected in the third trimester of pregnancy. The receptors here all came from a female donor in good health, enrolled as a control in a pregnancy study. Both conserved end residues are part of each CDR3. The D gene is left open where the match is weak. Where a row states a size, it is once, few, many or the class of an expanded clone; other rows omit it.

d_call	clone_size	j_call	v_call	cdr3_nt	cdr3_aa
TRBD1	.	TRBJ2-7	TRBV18	TGTGCCAGCTCACCACAGGGGGCCGTCTCCTACGAGCAGTACTTC	CASSPQGAVSYEQYF
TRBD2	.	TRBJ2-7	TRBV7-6	TGTGCCAGCAGCTTAGCCATTTTAGCGGGCCCCTACGAGCAGTACTTC	CASSLAILAGPYEQYF
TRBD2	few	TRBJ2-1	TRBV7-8	TGTGCCAGCAGCTTATTCGCTAGCGGGGGTGGTGAGCAGTTCTTC	CASSLFASGGGEQFF
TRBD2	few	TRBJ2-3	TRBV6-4	TGTGCCAGCAGTGACTCGAAGGCGGGGGGCCCCACAGATACGCAGTATTTT	CASSDSKAGGPTDTQYF
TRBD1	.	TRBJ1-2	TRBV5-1	TGCGCCAGCAGCCGGACAGGGGGGCAAAACTATGGCTACACCTTC	CASSRTGGQNYGYTF
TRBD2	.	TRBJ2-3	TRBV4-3	TGCGCCAGCAGCCAAGATCGGACTAGCGGGGGTACAGATACGCAGTATTTT	CASSQDRTSGGTDTQYF
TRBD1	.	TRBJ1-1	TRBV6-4	TGTGCCAGCAGGCCCGACAGGGGATACACTGAAGCTTTCTTT	CASRPDRGYTEAFF
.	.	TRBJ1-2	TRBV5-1	TGCGCCAGCAGATTCGCAGGGAATGCCCATGGCTACACCTTC	CASRFAGNAHGYTF
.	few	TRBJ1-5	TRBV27	TGTGCCAGTGCAGTGGGGGGAGTGGATCAGCCCCAGCATTTT	CASAVGGVDQPQHF
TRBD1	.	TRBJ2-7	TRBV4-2	TGTGCCAGCAGCTTGTCAGGGACAGTAGCGAACGAGCAGTACTTC	CASSLSGTVANEQYF
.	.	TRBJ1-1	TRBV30	TGTGCCTGGAGTCTTCCAGGGAACGGTGAAGCTTTCTTT	CAWSLPGNGEAFF
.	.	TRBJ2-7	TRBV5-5	TGTGCCAGCAGCCGGTCAAATAGGGGCCTGCCCGAGCAGTACTTC	CASSRSNRGLPEQYF
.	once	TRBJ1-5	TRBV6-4	TGTGCCAGCGGTGGGACAAACAATCAGCCCCAGCATTTT	CASGGTNNQPQHF
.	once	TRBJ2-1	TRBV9	TGTGCCAGCAGCGTAGCGGGACTGGATTACAATGAGCAGTTCTTC	CASSVAGLDYNEQFF
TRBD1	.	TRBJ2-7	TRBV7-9	TGTGCCAGCAGCTTAGTGGGACAGGGCTACGAGCAGTACTTC	CASSLVGQGYEQYF
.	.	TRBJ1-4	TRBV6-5	TGTGCCAGCAGTCCGTCTCAAATCGGGGAAAAACTGTTTTTT	CASSPSQIGEKLFF
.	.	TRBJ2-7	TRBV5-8	TGTGCCAGCAGCCCGGCCGGGATCCACTACGAGCAGTACTTC	CASSPAGIHYEQYF
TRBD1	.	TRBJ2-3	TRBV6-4	TGTGCCAGCAGTGACGGACAGGGGGGGACAGATACGCAGTATTTT	CASSDGQGGTDTQYF
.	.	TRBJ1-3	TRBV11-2	TGTGCCAGCAGCTTAGACCTAGACGGCTCTGGAAACACCATATATTTT	CASSLDLDGSGNTIYF
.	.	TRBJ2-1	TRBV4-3	TGCGCCAGCAGCCGAATAACCGGGACTCCAACAAATGAGCAGTTCTTC	CASSRITGTPTNEQFF
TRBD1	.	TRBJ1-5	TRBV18	TGTGCCAGCTCACCGGAGACAGGGGGTCAGCCCCAGCATTTT	CASSPETGGQPQHF
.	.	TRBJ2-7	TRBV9	TGTGCCAGCAGCGCCGCCAAGAGCTCCTACGAGCAGTACTTC	CASSAAKSSYEQYF
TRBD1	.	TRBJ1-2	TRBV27	TGTGCCAGCAGGCAGGGGGTAGGCTACACCTTC	CASRQGVGYTF
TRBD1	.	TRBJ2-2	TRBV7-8	TGTGCCAGCAGCTTGGGGACAGGGGGCTACACCGGGGAGCTGTTTTTT	CASSLGTGGYTGELFF
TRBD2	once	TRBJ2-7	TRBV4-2	TGTGCCAGCAGCCCTACAGCACTAGCGGGGGGGCCGAGCGAGCAGTACTTC	CASSPTALAGGPSEQYF
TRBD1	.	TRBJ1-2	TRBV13	TGTGCCAGCAGCTTAGGACTAGGGGACAGGGTGTATGGCTACACCTTC	CASSLGLGDRVYGYTF
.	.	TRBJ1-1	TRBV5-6	TGTGCCAGCAGCTCCCACGACAGCTACACTGAAGCTTTCTTT	CASSSHDSYTEAFF
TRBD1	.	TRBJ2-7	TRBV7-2	TGTGCCAGCAGCTTAGCTCCGGGACAGCCCTACGAGCAGTACTTC	CASSLAPGQPYEQYF
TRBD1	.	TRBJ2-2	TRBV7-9	TGTGCCAGCAGCCCCCAGACAGGGAAGAACACCGGGGAGCTGTTTTTT	CASSPQTGKNTGELFF
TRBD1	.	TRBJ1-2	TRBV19	TGTGCCAGTAGAACTCCCGGGACAGGGGGCCGGGGCTACACCTTC	CASRTPGTGGRGYTF
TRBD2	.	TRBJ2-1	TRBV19	TGTGCCAGTAGACCTAGCGGGGGCCCCTACAATGAGCAGTTCTTC	CASRPSGGPYNEQFF
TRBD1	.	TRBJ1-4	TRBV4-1	TGCGCCAGCAGCCAAGATCGAGGACAGGACTATTTGTTTTTT	CASSQDRGQDYLFF
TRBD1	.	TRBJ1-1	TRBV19	TGTGCCAGTAGTATAGATCTATCGGGACAGATGAACACTGAAGCTTTCTTT	CASSIDLSGQMNTEAFF
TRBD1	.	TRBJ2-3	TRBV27	TGTGCCAGCAGCGACAGGGGCCTACGGTCAGATACGCAGTATTTT	CASSDRGLRSDTQYF
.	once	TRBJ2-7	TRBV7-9	TGTGCCAGCAGCCCCCCGACTAGAGACTACGAGCAGTACTTC	CASSPPTRDYEQYF
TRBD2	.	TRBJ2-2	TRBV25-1	TGTGCCAGCAGTCAGGGACTAGCTGTCTTCACCGGGGAGCTGTTTTTT	CASSQGLAVFTGELFF
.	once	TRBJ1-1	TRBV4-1	TGCGCCAGCAGCCAACCAGGGGACCTGAACACTGAAGCTTTCTTT	CASSQPGDLNTEAFF
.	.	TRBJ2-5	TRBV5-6	TGTGCCAGCAGCTTTGGAGGGGCGCGAGAGACCCAGTACTTC	CASSFGGARETQYF
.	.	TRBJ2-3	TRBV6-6	TGTGCAGGAGGGGGGGGTCCTTCAGATACGCAGTATTTT	CAGGGGPSDTQYF
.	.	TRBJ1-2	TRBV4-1	TGCGCCAGCAGCCCAGGGTTAGCTAACTATGGCTACACCTTC	CASSPGLANYGYTF
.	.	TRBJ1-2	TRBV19	TGTGCCAGTAGTATAGCCGGGGAAGCTAACTATGGCTACACCTTC	CASSIAGEANYGYTF